One and the same sample provided the 26 T cell receptor beta chains below, sequenced in a study of vaccination and CD4 T cells after COVID-19. The assay that was used to sequence DNA from cultured CD4+ T cells was the Oncomine TCR Beta short-read assay. MiXCR, applied by TCRdb to the PCR reads, yields one record per CDR3 protein. The sample holds approximately 15,000 distinct CDR3 sequences, 31% seen once. These receptors have no known antigen. Treatment here: approximately nine-day PBMC culture with coronavirus spike peptide pools or control peptides (ViraFEST assay). Sequenced: cultured CD4+ T cells from blood. Receptor source: a human donor with COVID-19.

V gene TRBV7-6 combines with J gene TRBJ2-1; D remains ambiguous. Deletions cut 5 bases from V and 6 bases from J, with 11 bases between. The CDR3 is made up of 13 amino acids. Per the germline V gene, CDR1 is SGHVS and CDR2 is FNYEAQ. CDR3 protein: CASSGRLGNEQFF. The CDR3 DNA follows: TGTGCCAGCAGCGGACGACTGGGCAATGAGCAGTTCTTC.

The CDR3 is CASSQLRRGAYNEQFF. The CDR3 DNA reads as TGTGCCAGCAGCCAGCTTAGGCGGGGGGCATACAATGAGCAGTTCTTC. The chain is built from TRBV27 and TRBJ2-1, with TRBD2 identical over 8 bases. Losses at the gene ends were 6 bases for V and 4 bases for J; bases not matched to a gene: 11. The CDR3 consists of 16 residues. Germline values: CDR1 MNHEY, CDR2 SMNVEV (reference sequence).

This clonotype turned up a few times. The rearrangement uses TRBV15 and TRBJ1-6; 8 bases are a match to TRBD1. After removal of 4 bases from V and 10 bases from J, the junction contained 9 bases not matched to a gene. This CDR3 spans 15 amino acids. Germline assignment: CDR1 LNHNV and CDR2 YYDKDF (reference sequence). CDR3 amino acids: CATSIETGVASPLHF. The DNA of the CDR3 is TGTGCCACCAGCATCGAGACAGGGGTCGCCTCACCCCTCCACTTT.

V and J are TRBV11-3 and TRBJ2-5, with D perhaps TRBD2 (7 bases). Germline CDR1 is SGHNT and CDR2 is YENEEA. V lost 5 bases and J lost 2, with 15 bases in between. CDR3 length equals 15 residues. The CDR3 sequence: CASSRGGLNQETQYF. The CDR3 DNA sequence: TGTGCCAGCAGCAGGGGGGGACTTAATCAAGAGACCCAGTACTTC.

This clonotype appeared a few times. The V call is TRBV10-1, the J call TRBJ2-7, with no clear D. The germline V gene encodes CDR1 WNHNN and CDR2 SYGVQD (reference sequence). The CDR3 runs 16 residues. V lost 0 bases and J lost 3, with 15 bases in between. The CDR3 here is CASSESPGRSIYEQYF. CDR3 coding DNA: TGCGCCAGCAGTGAGTCCCCGGGCCGATCGATCTACGAGCAGTACTTC.

The genes are TRBV2 and TRBJ1-4; tentatively, D is TRBD1 (6 bases). Trimming shortened V by 3 bases and J by 7 bases, and 12 bases separated the two germline ends. The length of the CDR3 is 14 residues. Germline V gene lookup returns CDR1 SNHLY and CDR2 FYNNEI. The CDR3 DNA reads TGTGCCAGCAGTGATAGGGCAGGGGTTGAAAAACTGTTTTTT. This sequence encodes CASSDRAGVEKLFF.

The chain recombines TRBV5-1 with TRBJ2-3; 12 bases match TRBD2. The ends lost 4 bases at V and 1 base at J; junction bases unmatched: 4. From germline, CDR1 is SGHRS and CDR2 YFSETQ. The CDR3 contains 16 residues. CDR3 coding DNA: TGCGCCAGCAGCGATTGGACTAGCGGGGGCACAGATACGCAGTATTTT. Residues: CASSDWTSGGTDTQYF.

This chain uses TRBV20-1 with TRBJ1-2; TRBD1 aligns across 8 bases. Trimming cost V 1 base and J 4 bases; bases outside gene matches: 11. The CDR3 runs to 16 residues. The V gene's germline CDR1 is DFQATT and CDR2 SNEGSKA (reference sequence). CDR3: CSARGGAEQGVYGYTF. The CDR3 DNA follows: TGCAGTGCTAGAGGGGGGGCTGAACAGGGGGTCTATGGCTACACCTTC.

The J gene is TRBJ2-2, the V gene TRBV25-1; 13 nucleotides line up with TRBD2. This CDR3 has 17 residues. CDR1 and CDR2 (germline): MGHDK, SYGVNS. The V gene end was trimmed by 4 bases and the J gene end by 5 bases; junction bases not matched to a gene: 7. CDR3 protein: CASSALGLAGLTGELFF. As DNA, the CDR3 is TGTGCCAGCAGTGCCCTGGGACTAGCGGGGTTAACCGGGGAGCTGTTTTTT. Combining the CDR3 with reference TRBV25-1 and TRBJ2-2 gives the whole variable domain EADIYQTPRYLVIGTGKKITLECSQTMGHDKMYWYQQDPGMELHLIHYSYGVNSTEKGDLSSESTVSRIRTEHFPLTLESARPSHTSQYLCASSALGLAGLTGELFFGEGSRLTVL.

This clonotype showed up just a few times. The chain employs TRBV6-1 and TRBJ2-2, with 8 bases that match TRBD1. The CDR3 has 14 residues. The germline CDR1 and CDR2 sequences are MNHNS and SASEGT. The V segment lost 5 bases and the J segment 7 bases; nucleotides outside the gene matches: 6. CDR3 residues: CASSRQGNVGELFF. In DNA form, the CDR3 reads TGTGCCAGCAGTCGACAGGGGAATGTCGGGGAGCTGTTTTTT.

A few counts support this clonotype. The chain joins TRBV21-1 to TRBJ2-7; the DNA was not compared with TRBD1, the D call given in the table. TRBV21-1 is shown as a pseudogene. The CDR3 has 17 amino acids. The CDR3 DNA reads as TGTGCCAGCAGCAAAGAAATCGGGACAGGGATTTCCTACGAGCAGTACTTC. Amino acid sequence: CASSKEIGTGISYEQYF.

Relative to its sample, this clonotype is medium-sized. The chain recombines TRBV6-2 or TRBV6-3 with TRBJ1-5; unclear D gene. The V end lost 6 bases, the J end lost 2 bases, and 8 bases lay between the germline ends. Germline V lookup: CDR1 MNHEY, CDR2 SVGEGT. The CDR3 loop spans 13 amino acids. CDR3 nucleotide sequence: TGTGCCAGCAGATTAGGTGGCAATCAGCCCCAGCATTTT. Translating gives CASRLGGNQPQHF.

This clonotype was seen only a few times. This chain joins TRBV20-1 and TRBJ1-6; 8 positions agree with TRBD1. Germline CDR1 reads DFQATT; CDR2 reads SNEGSKA (reference sequence). The CDR3 is 15 amino acids. J lost 5 bases, V lost 6 bases, and 9 bases had no gene match. Here the CDR3 reads CSAHRGEVDNSPLHF. CDR3 in DNA: TGCAGTGCCCACAGGGGGGAGGTAGATAATTCACCCCTCCACTTT.

The chain employs TRBV5-1 and TRBJ1-1; D gene uncertain. Germline V gives CDR1 SGHRS, CDR2 YFSETQ. CDR3 length: 13 amino acids. Deletions cut 4 bases from V and 6 bases from J, with 13 bases between. Here the CDR3 reads CASSTGNQPEAFF. The CDR3 DNA follows: TGCGCCAGCAGCACGGGCAATCAGCCTGAAGCTTTCTTT.

V is TRBV7-9 and J is TRBJ2-3; D not resolved. V shed 1 base and J shed 0 bases, with 5 bases lying between them. The CDR3 runs 14 residues. Germline CDR1 is SEHNR and CDR2 is FQNEAQ (reference sequence). The CDR3 DNA reads as TGTGCCAGCAGCTTAGAGTTGAGCACAGATACGCAGTATTTT. Translating it yields CASSLELSTDTQYF.

The chain couples TRBV18 to TRBJ1-1; D not certain. With 1 base removed from V and 3 bases from J, the gap between germline ends came to 6 bases. Germline CDR1 is KGHSH and CDR2 is LQKENI. The CDR3 loop spans 13 amino acids. This chain's CDR3 is CASSPRDHTEAFF. CDR3 sequence (DNA): TGTGCCAGCTCACCACGGGATCACACTGAAGCTTTCTTT.

This chain connects TRBV6-1 to TRBJ2-1; 16 bases are shared with TRBD2. The trim removed 5 bases at V and 7 bases at J, leaving 8 bases unmatched. The CDR3 runs to 17 residues. Germline values: CDR1 MNHNS, CDR2 SASEGT. The CDR3 bases are TGTGCCAGCAGTACGACCGGGACTAGCGGGGGGGCAAATGAGCAGTTCTTC. Translation gives CASSTTGTSGGANEQFF.

This sequence joins TRBV5-4 and TRBJ2-5, with 7 positions matching TRBD2. Germline CDR1 is SGHNT and CDR2 is YYREEE (reference sequence). Trimming at V came to 0 bases and at J to 2 bases, leaving 13 bases not matched to a gene. The CDR3 is 18 residues long. CDR3 nucleotides: TGTGCCAGCAGCTTGGCAGTCCTGGGTGCAGCGGGACAAGAGACCCAGTACTTC. Translating gives CASSLAVLGAAGQETQYF. The whole variable domain, remainder taken from reference TRBV5-4 and TRBJ2-5, is ETGVTQSPTHLIKTRGQQVTLRCSSQSGHNTVSWYQQALGQGPQFIFQYYREEENGRGNFPPRFSGLQFPNYSSELNVNALELDDSALYLCASSLAVLGAAGQETQYFGPGTRLLVL.

The chain carries TRBV4-1 and TRBJ1-3, with a possible D match to TRBD1 (5 bases). Between the trimmed V and J ends, which lost 2 bases and 0 bases, there was a span of 20 bases. The germline CDR1 and CDR2 sequences are MGHRA and YSYEKL. This CDR3 spans 19 amino acids. CDR3 bases: TGCGCCAGCAGCCAACTCGGGGCAACAGGACGGAACTCTGGAAACACCATATATTTT. As protein: CASSQLGATGRNSGNTIYF.

The chain uses TRBV11-2 and TRBJ1-1; TRBD1 aligns across 10 bases. V shed 0 bases, J shed 1 base, and the junction held 11 bases outside the gene matches. CDR1 is SGHAT, CDR2 FQNNGV, per germline. The CDR3 has 19 amino acids. The CDR3 DNA sequence: TGTGCCAGCAGCTTAGATGGAATGGGACAGGGGACACCGAACACTGAAGCTTTCTTT. This gives the protein CASSLDGMGQGTPNTEAFF. Using reference TRBV11-2 and TRBJ1-1 for the parts outside the CDR3, the full variable domain is EAGVAQSPRYKIIEKRQSVAFWCNPISGHATLYWYQQILGQGPKLLIQFQNNGVVDDSQLPKDRFSAERLKGVDSTLKIQPAKLEDSAVYLCASSLDGMGQGTPNTEAFFGQGTRLTVV.

This clonotype showed up just once. This rearrangement joins TRBV20-1 to TRBJ2-7; 8 bases map to TRBD2. Germline V CDR1 and CDR2: DFQATT, SNEGSKA (reference sequence). This CDR3 region has 15 residues. Unmatched junction bases numbered 10, after V lost 3 bases and J lost 3 bases. CDR3 residues: CSASVAAGGIYEQYF. CDR3 sequence (DNA): TGCAGTGCTAGTGTGGCGGCGGGGGGAATCTACGAGCAGTACTTC.

This clonotype has more than one count but fewer than ten. The chain joins TRBV5-5 to TRBJ2-3; TRBD2 matches at 8 bases. The CDR3 sequence is 16 residues long. Germline V gene sequence: CDR1 SGHKS, CDR2 YYEKEE (reference sequence). The trim removed 3 bases at V and 0 bases at J, leaving 6 bases unmatched. CDR3 amino acids: CASSWRASGSTDTQYF. CDR3 nucleotide sequence: TGTGCCAGCAGCTGGAGGGCTAGCGGGAGCACAGATACGCAGTATTTT.

This clonotype has a handful of counts. The genes are TRBV19 and TRBJ1-1; D gene uncertain. The ends were cut back, 3 bases at V and 3 bases at J, with 8 bases in the middle. CDR3 length: 13 amino acids. CDR1 is LNHDA and CDR2 is SQIVND in the germline V gene (reference sequence). As DNA, the CDR3 is TGTGCCAGTAGTATTCGATTCGACACTGAAGCTTTCTTT. Translating gives CASSIRFDTEAFF.

The chain uses TRBV30 and TRBJ1-2; the D gene is possibly TRBD1 (5 bases). Germline V gene data show CDR1 as GTSNPN and CDR2 as SVGIG (reference sequence). Trimming took off 0 bases at V and 2 bases at J, with 13 bases between the two ends. The CDR3 sequence is 15 residues long. In nucleotides, the CDR3 is TGTGCCTGGAGTGTGATGACAGCAACAAACTATGGCTACACCTTC. It codes for CAWSVMTATNYGYTF.

This clonotype came up a few times. The chain combines TRBV20-1 with TRBJ1-2; the D is unclear. Trimming took off 0 bases at V and 0 bases at J, with 5 bases between the two ends. This CDR3 comprises 13 residues. From germline, CDR1 is DFQATT and CDR2 SNEGSKA (reference sequence). The CDR3 sequence is CSARDRTNYGYTF. CDR3 sequence (DNA): TGCAGTGCTAGAGACAGAACTAACTATGGCTACACCTTC.

The chain recombines TRBV5-1 with TRBJ2-5; 10 bases match TRBD2. V was pared by 4 bases and J by 5 bases, with 17 bases of the junction left unmatched. Germline lookup yields CDR1 SGHRS and CDR2 YFSETQ. The CDR3 has 18 residues. In nucleotides, the CDR3 is TGCGCCAGCAGCCAGGAGTCCCCAAGAGCGGGGGGGCTGGAGACCCAGTACTTC. Translation: CASSQESPRAGGLETQYF.